The 27 T cell receptor beta chains below were found in one sample sequenced in a study of blood T cell repertoires in COVID-19. Sequencing was performed with immunoSEQ multiplex PCR; in TCRdb, only in-frame clones are kept and a portion is missing. Among around 50,000 clones listed, more than 75% were seen once. The material sequenced was PBMCs or T cells enriched from blood (not recorded which). The receptors come from a woman aged 45-60 years with acute COVID-19.

Only a few counts were recorded for this clone. This rearrangement joins TRBV5-6 to TRBJ2-1; D is perhaps TRBD2 (6 bases). Germline assignment: CDR1 SGHDT and CDR2 YYEEEE. The CDR3 consists of 15 residues. Trimming pared 4 bases from V and 2 bases from J, leaving 13 bases between. The DNA for the CDR3 is TGTGCCAGCAGCCCACTAGCTTCCCCCTACAATGAGCAGTTCTTC. Its protein is CASSPLASPYNEQFF.

On this clone itself: Germline and junction disagree at one end, which may indicate a read error. This sequence joins TRBV7-7 and TRBJ2-7, with 7 bases aligning to TRBD1. The CDR3 contains 13 residues. Germline V gene data show CDR1 as SSHAT and CDR2 as FNYEAQ (reference sequence). The CDR3 is CASSFAGGDEQYF. CDR3 bases: TGTGCTAGCAGCTTCGCAGGGGGTGACGAGCAGTACTTC. Drawing the rest from reference TRBV7-7 and TRBJ2-7, the complete variable domain is GAGVSQSPRYKVTKRGQDVTLRCDPISSHATLYWYQQALGQGPEFLTYFNYEAQPDKSGLPSDRFSAERPEGSISTLTIQRTEQRDSAMYRCASSFAGGDEQYFGPGTRLTVT.

V usage is TRBV2 and J usage is TRBJ1-2, with D possibly being TRBD1 (5 bases). The CDR3 is 15 amino acids. Germline V gene lookup returns CDR1 SNHLY and CDR2 FYNNEI. Between the trimmed V and J ends, which lost 2 bases and 4 bases, there was a span of 14 bases. In DNA, the CDR3 is TGTGCCAGCAGTGAACCTCGACAGAGTCTCTATGGCTACACCTTC. Translation: CASSEPRQSLYGYTF.

The chain carries TRBV4-1 and TRBJ2-5, with 9 bases fitting TRBD2. Per the germline V gene, CDR1 is MGHRA and CDR2 is YSYEKL. With 1 base clipped from V and 5 bases from J, the junction kept 8 bases outside the gene matches. The CDR3 loop spans 16 amino acids. Written as DNA, the CDR3 is TGCGCCAGCAGCCAAGGGAGCGGGGGGCCCAGGGAGACCCAGTACTTC. It translates to CASSQGSGGPRETQYF.

The chain has TRBV9 and TRBJ2-4; 7 bases line up with TRBD2. The CDR3 runs 17 residues. From germline, CDR1 is SGDLS and CDR2 YYNGEE. V gave up 4 bases and J gave up 0 bases; unmatched junction bases: 10. This chain's CDR3 is CASSPPGEGRAKNIQYF. The DNA of the CDR3 is TGTGCCAGCAGCCCCCCTGGGGAGGGACGAGCCAAAAACATTCAGTACTTC. The whole variable domain, remainder taken from reference TRBV9 and TRBJ2-4, is DSGVTQTPKHLITATGQRVTLRCSPRSGDLSVYWYQQSLDQGLQFLIQYYNGEERAKGNILERFSAQQFPDLHSELNLSSLELGDSALYFCASSPPGEGRAKNIQYFGAGTRLSVL.

This rearrangement joins TRBV18 to TRBJ2-7; tentative D call: TRBD2 (5 bases). CDR1 and CDR2 from the germline V gene are KGHSH and LQKENI. The CDR3 runs 13 residues. Trimming removed 3 bases at V and 5 bases at J, with 11 bases between. The CDR3 DNA reads as TGTGCCAGCTCACCCAGTCGGGATAACGAGCAGTACTTC. Encoded protein: CASSPSRDNEQYF.

The V and J genes are TRBV7-2 and TRBJ2-1; D remains unclear. This CDR3 region has 14 residues. Deletions cut 1 base from V and 3 bases from J, with 7 bases between. The V gene's germline CDR1 is SGHTA and CDR2 FQGNSA. The DNA of the CDR3 is TGTGCCAGCAGCTTAGGAGAGGACTACAATGAGCAGTTCTTC. This translates into CASSLGEDYNEQFF.

J is TRBJ2-1 and V is TRBV28, with TRBD2 as a possible D gene (6 bases). Germline CDR1 reads MDHEN; CDR2 reads SYDVKM. Trimming shortened V by 5 bases and J by 4 bases, and 18 bases separated the two germline ends. The CDR3 sequence is 16 residues long. CDR3 in amino acids: CASSPIRNSGYNEQFF. CDR3 DNA sequence: TGTGCCAGCAGTCCAATCCGGAATAGCGGTTACAATGAGCAGTTCTTC.

This rearrangement joins TRBV6-1 to TRBJ2-7, with 8 nucleotides matching TRBD2. CDR1 and CDR2 from the germline V gene are MNHNS and SASEGT. The CDR3 covers 16 residues. Trimming removed 4 bases from V and 1 base from J; junction bases left unmatched: 9. The CDR3 sequence is CASSVSAGALSYEQYF. The CDR3, as DNA: TGTGCCAGCAGTGTATCAGCGGGGGCCCTATCCTACGAGCAGTACTTC.

The J gene is TRBJ2-5, the V gene TRBV7-3; weak D call: TRBD2 (6 bases). The length of the CDR3 is 14 residues. Between the trimmed V and J ends, which lost 2 bases and 4 bases, there was a span of 11 bases. Germline CDR1 and CDR2: SGHTA and FQGTGA. CDR3 bases: TGTGCCAGCAGCTTAGGCGGGGCATCAGAGACCCAGTACTTC. It is translated as CASSLGGASETQYF. Drawing the rest from reference TRBV7-3 and TRBJ2-5, the complete variable domain is GAGVSQTPSNKVTEKGKYVELRCDPISGHTALYWYRQSLGQGPEFLIYFQGTGAADDSGLPNDRFFAVRPEGSVSTLKIQRTERGDSAVYLCASSLGGASETQYFGPGTRLLVL.

The chain has TRBV3-1 (or the pseudogene TRBV3-2) and TRBJ2-1; 14 nucleotides line up with TRBD2. The length of the CDR3 is 16 residues. The V gene's germline CDR1 is LGHDT and CDR2 YNNKEL (reference sequence). J gave up 4 bases and V 5 bases, and 4 bases lay outside the gene matches. CDR3 nucleotides: TGTGCCAGCAGCGCCCGGACTAGCGGGGGGTACAATGAGCAGTTCTTC. Translation gives CASSARTSGGYNEQFF.

A single count supports this clone. The conserved phenylalanine or tryptophan is not found at the CDR3 terminus, so this likely reflects a read error. The DNA is omitted, as the CDR3 cannot be located on it reliably, and the CDR3 follows TCRdb's listing. V is TRBV2 and J is TRBJ2-3; the table names TRBD1, a call not compared with the DNA. The CDR3 comprises 13 residues, both ends counted. Per germline, CDR1 SNHLY and CDR2 FYNNEI. This CDR3 reads CASSEAGDRGFGV.

This sequence joins TRBV6-2 or TRBV6-3 and TRBJ2-3; 11 bases line up with TRBD2. The V gene's germline CDR1 is MNHEY and CDR2 SVGEGT. V trimming: 4 bases; J trimming: 4 bases; junction bases outside the gene matches: 4. This CDR3 spans 15 amino acids. The CDR3 loop is CASSSTSGGADTQYF. CDR3 bases: TGTGCCAGCAGTTCAACTAGCGGGGGCGCAGATACGCAGTATTTT.

A single count supports this clone. The genes are TRBV10-2 and TRBJ1-6, with TRBD1 matching 9 bases. Germline values: CDR1 WSHSY, CDR2 SAAADI. The V and J ends lost 3 bases and 8 bases, in that order; junction bases with no gene match: 2. The length of the CDR3 is 14 residues. CDR3 bases: TGCGCCAGCAGTGAATGGGACAGGGATTCACCCCTCCACTTT. Translation gives CASSEWDRDSPLHF.

The CDR3 protein is CSVERGNTEAFF. CDR3 nucleotides: TGCAGCGTTGAACGGGGGAACACTGAAGCTTTCTTT. V usage is TRBV29-1 and J usage is TRBJ1-1; D call uncertain. There are 12 residues in the CDR3. Trimming cost V 2 bases and J 1 base, with 5 bases left between them. Germline loops: CDR1 SQVTM, CDR2 ANQGSEA.

This sequence joins TRBV9 and TRBJ2-7; D may be TRBD1 (6 bases). Germline V gene data show CDR1 as SGDLS and CDR2 as YYNGEE. The CDR3 runs to 13 residues. V lost 4 bases, J lost 5 bases, and 13 bases lay in between. Here the CDR3 DNA reads TGTGCCAGCAGCCCCGGACAGACCCACGAGCAGTACTTC. Translating it yields CASSPGQTHEQYF. The full variable domain, completed using reference TRBV9 and TRBJ2-7, is DSGVTQTPKHLITATGQRVTLRCSPRSGDLSVYWYQQSLDQGLQFLIQYYNGEERAKGNILERFSAQQFPDLHSELNLSSLELGDSALYFCASSPGQTHEQYFGPGTRLTVT.

This clone was counted only a few times. The chain uses TRBV2 and TRBJ2-7, with TRBD2 as a possible D gene (6 bases). Germline values: CDR1 SNHLY, CDR2 FYNNEI. V was cut by 5 bases and J by 5 bases, with 16 bases left in between. This CDR3 is built from 14 residues. Here the CDR3 reads CASSWTTLRDEQYF. CDR3 in DNA: TGTGCCAGCAGTTGGACTACCCTTCGGGACGAGCAGTACTTC.

The J gene is TRBJ1-5, the V gene TRBV6-5, with 8 bases identical to TRBD1. The CDR3 has 15 amino acids. J lost 1 base, V lost 6 bases, and 5 bases had no gene match. Germline values: CDR1 MNHEY, CDR2 SVGAGI. CDR3 sequence (DNA): TGTGCCAGCAGGCCGACAGGGGTGAGCAATCAGCCCCAGCATTTT. Its translation is CASRPTGVSNQPQHF.

This rearrangement joins TRBV7-8 to TRBJ1-2, with D possibly matching TRBD1 (6 bases). The CDR3 totals 14 residues. The germline V gene has CDR1 SGHVS and CDR2 FQNEAQ. V lost 3 bases to trimming and J lost 6 bases, with 14 bases between them. This CDR3 is CASSFGGSGDGYTF. The CDR3 DNA follows: TGTGCCAGCAGCTTCGGTGGCTCAGGGGATGGCTACACCTTC.

The CDR3 DNA follows: TGTGCCATCAGCCGGGACAGGGATGGCTCACCCCTCCACTTT. Amino acid sequence: CAISRDRDGSPLHF. The J gene is TRBJ1-6, the V gene TRBV10-3, with 9 bases fitting TRBD1. Germline lookup yields CDR1 ENHRY and CDR2 SYGVKD. V lost 6 bases to trimming and J lost 10 bases; unmatched junction nucleotides: 7. The CDR3 sequence is 14 residues long.

The rearrangement uses TRBV11-2 and TRBJ2-1; TRBD2 matches at 8 bases. This CDR3 is built from 15 residues. J gave up 8 bases and V 0 bases, and 6 bases lay outside the gene matches. Germline-derived CDR1 and CDR2 are SGHAT and FQNNGV. The CDR3 reads CASSLDLGLAHEQFF. The CDR3 DNA reads TGTGCCAGCAGCTTAGATTTAGGACTAGCACATGAGCAGTTCTTC.

In this sample, this clone turned up once. The chain employs TRBV19 and TRBJ1-2; 10 bases map to TRBD1. The CDR3 length is 14 residues. Trimming removed 5 bases from V and 8 bases from J; junction bases left unmatched: 8. The germline CDR1 and CDR2 sequences are LNHDA and SQIVND (reference sequence). DNA of the CDR3: TGTGCCAGTAGTTACCTTGGACAGGGGGGCGGCTACACCTTC. Its translation: CASSYLGQGGGYTF. The full variable domain, completed using reference TRBV19 and TRBJ1-2, is DGGITQSPKYLFRKEGQNVTLSCEQNLNHDAMYWYRQDPGQGLRLIYYSQIVNDFQKGDIAEGYSVSREKKESFPLTVTSAQKNPTAFYLCASSYLGQGGGYTFGSGTRLTVV.

The rearrangement uses TRBV5-1 and TRBJ2-1; the D gene is possibly TRBD1 (5 bases). The CDR3 runs to 14 residues. Trimming cost V 0 bases and J 4 bases, with 8 bases left between them. Germline V gene sequence: CDR1 SGHRS, CDR2 YFSETQ. The CDR3 loop is CASSLGGRYNEQFF. The CDR3 DNA follows: TGCGCCAGCAGCTTGGGGGGCAGGTACAATGAGCAGTTCTTC.

The chain has TRBV6-5 and TRBJ1-3, with D perhaps TRBD1 (5 bases). The CDR3 contains 12 residues. The V gene's germline CDR1 is MNHEY and CDR2 SVGAGI. V lost 11 bases and J lost 2, with 10 bases in between. The CDR3 sequence is CAGGTPGNTIYF. The CDR3 DNA sequence: TGTGCCGGGGGGACTCCTGGAAACACCATATATTTT.

This clone appeared a few times. The chain carries TRBV19 and TRBJ2-5; possibly TRBD1 for D (5 bases). From germline, CDR1 is LNHDA and CDR2 SQIVND (reference sequence). CDR3 length equals 13 residues. Trimming cost V 5 bases and J 2 bases, with 9 bases left between them. CDR3 nucleotides: TGTGCCAGTAGTTCCAGGGCGCAAGAGACCCAGTACTTC. Translation gives CASSSRAQETQYF.

DNA of the CDR3: TGTGCCAGCAGGCCCCTATTGACAGTCCAAGAGACCCAGTACTTC. The encoded protein is CASRPLLTVQETQYF. V usage is TRBV6-5 and J usage is TRBJ2-5, with D maybe TRBD1 (5 bases). The CDR3 sequence is 15 residues long. In germline, CDR1 is MNHEY, CDR2 SVGAGI. Trimming took 6 bases from V and 1 from J, leaving 15 bases between them.

V usage is TRBV5-8 and J usage is TRBJ2-2, with 7 positions matching TRBD1. Germline V CDR1 and CDR2: SGHTS, YDEGEE. This CDR3 has 15 amino acids. The trim removed 3 bases at V and 3 bases at J, leaving 5 bases unmatched. The CDR3 reads CASSSYTGDTGELFF. Written as DNA, the CDR3 is TGTGCCAGCAGCTCCTACACAGGGGACACCGGGGAGCTGTTTTTT. Drawing the rest from reference TRBV5-8 and TRBJ2-2, the complete variable domain is EAGVTQSPTHLIKTRGQQATLRCSPISGHTSVYWYQQALGLGLQFLLWYDEGEERNRGNFPPRFSGRQFPNYSSELNVNALELEDSALYLCASSSYTGDTGELFFGEGSRLTVL.